This T cell receptor beta chain was retrieved from a study of CD4+ T cells in melanoma. Generated by immunoSEQ multiplex PCR, the TCRdb table keeps only in-frame clones and is missing some. The sample carries 3,700 or so clones, roughly 65% recorded once. To note about this clone: A junction boundary mismatches the germline segment, possibly from a read error.

The source is a human donor with melanoma. Sequencing input: cells from a culture (not recorded whether cultured in vitro).

The chain's CDR3 is CAGSLRRPGNTIYF. The CDR3 DNA reads TGCGCCGGCAGCTTGAGGCGGCCTGGAAACACCATATATTTT. The J gene is TRBJ1-3, the V gene TRBV5-1; D remains ambiguous. The CDR3 covers 14 residues. Germline CDR1 is SGHRS and CDR2 is YFSETQ.